The rows below give T cell receptor beta chains drawn from one sample of a study of blood T cell repertoires in COVID-19. The repertoire was sequenced with immunoSEQ multiplex PCR; TCRdb's copy has only in-frame clones and lacks some. The sample includes under 250,000 clones, 65% to 90% of them seen just once. Sequencing was done on a sample of peripheral blood. The receptors here all came from an older woman with COVID-19, enrolled during active disease. CDR3s include the opening cysteine and the closing phenylalanine or tryptophan. Fields, in order: CDR3 length, D gene, J gene, V gene, clone size, CDR3 protein, CDR3 DNA. D genes are given only for firm matches. Not every row has a clone size; where given, it reads once, few, many or a size class.

15	TRBD1	TRBJ1-3	TRBV6-6	.	CASSVTGLSGNTIYF	TGTGCCAGCAGTGTGACAGGGCTAAGTGGAAACACCATATATTTT
13	.	TRBJ1-2	TRBV11-3	.	CASSLGGNYGYTF	TGTGCCAGCAGCTTGGGAGGAAACTATGGCTACACCTTC
13	.	TRBJ2-1	TRBV25-1	.	CASRMQGYNEQFF	TGTGCCAGCAGGATGCAGGGTTACAATGAGCAGTTCTTC
13	.	TRBJ2-3	TRBV7-3	few	CASSRGGEVTQYF	TGTGCCAGCAGCCGAGGAGGCGAAGTGACGCAGTATTTT
15	TRBD2	TRBJ2-2	TRBV5-1	few	CASSLASGITGELFF	TGCGCCAGCAGCTTAGCTAGCGGGATCACCGGGGAGCTGTTTTTT
15	TRBD1	TRBJ1-4	TRBV6-5	.	CASSTGQGENEKLFF	TGTGCCAGCAGTACAGGACAGGGGGAGAATGAAAAACTGTTTTTT
16	TRBD1	TRBJ1-5	TRBV24-1	.	CATSDGGTGSHQPQHF	TGTGCCACCAGTGATGGAGGGACAGGGTCCCATCAGCCCCAGCATTTT
13	.	TRBJ1-1	TRBV7-3	.	CASSLAGYTEAFF	TGTGCCAGCAGCTTAGCAGGATACACTGAAGCTTTCTTT
16	TRBD2	TRBJ2-3	TRBV2	.	CASSVILAGGPDTQYF	TGTGCCAGCAGCGTAATACTAGCGGGGGGGCCAGATACGCAGTATTTT
14	TRBD1	TRBJ2-7	TRBV18	.	CASSGPGQGYEQYF	TGTGCCAGCTCAGGACCCGGACAGGGGTACGAGCAGTACTTC
15	.	TRBJ1-1	TRBV6-1	.	CASSETGFLVTEAFF	TGTGCCAGCAGTGAGACGGGGTTTTTGGTCACTGAAGCTTTCTTT
14	.	TRBJ1-1	TRBV6-5	.	CASNRMTGLTEAFF	TGTGCCAGCAACAGAATGACAGGTCTTACTGAAGCTTTCTTT
17	.	TRBJ2-3	TRBV21-1	.	CASSIRDSPPAGDTQYF	TGTGCCAGCAGCATAAGGGATTCCCCCCCCGCGGGAGATACGCAGTATTTT
16	TRBD1	TRBJ2-7	TRBV23-1	.	CASSQSWGTADYEQYF	TGCGCCAGCAGTCAATCATGGGGGACAGCAGATTACGAGCAGTACTTC
19	TRBD2	TRBJ2-5	TRBV7-8	.	CASSLSLGLAGAIPETQYF	TGTGCCAGCAGCTTATCCCTGGGACTAGCGGGAGCCATACCAGAGACCCAGTACTTC
19	TRBD1	TRBJ2-1	TRBV4-1	.	CASSQDPSPTGGLIHEQFF	TGCGCCAGCAGCCAAGATCCCTCGCCGACAGGGGGACTTATCCATGAGCAGTTCTTC
13	.	TRBJ1-6	TRBV3-1/TRBV3-2	.	CASSISANSPLHF	TGTGCCAGCAGCATCTCAGCGAATTCACCCCTCCACTTT
13	.	TRBJ1-2	TRBV27	.	CASANGYQGGYTF	TGTGCCTCCGCTAACGGGTACCAGGGGGGCTACACCTTC
14	.	TRBJ1-1	TRBV2	.	CASSVQGPNTEAFF	TGTGCCAGCAGTGTACAGGGCCCGAACACTGAAGCTTTCTTT
13	.	TRBJ2-7	TRBV2	.	CASRVGLTYEQYF	TGTGCCAGCAGGGTGGGCCTTACCTACGAGCAGTACTTC
15	.	TRBJ2-5	TRBV2	.	CASRDRRRVRETQYF	TGTGCCAGCAGAGACCGACGGAGGGTTAGAGAGACCCAGTACTTC
14	.	TRBJ1-5	TRBV19	.	CASSIREANQPQHF	TGTGCCAGTAGTATAAGAGAAGCCAATCAGCCCCAGCATTTT
13	.	TRBJ1-2	TRBV27	.	CASSSGHFYGYTF	TGTGCCAGCAGCTCGGGACATTTTTATGGCTACACCTTC
16	.	TRBJ1-1	TRBV3-1/TRBV3-2	.	CASSQARARVDTEAFF	TGTGCCAGCAGCCAAGCGAGGGCGCGGGTCGACACTGAAGCTTTCTTT
17	TRBD1	TRBJ1-2	TRBV6-2/TRBV6-3	.	CASSYSEQGTANYGYTF	TGTGCCAGCAGTTACTCGGAACAGGGGACGGCTAACTATGGCTACACCTTC
20	TRBD1	TRBJ2-7	TRBV6-6	.	CASSLPSIQDRDFAIYEQYF	TGTGCCAGCAGCTTACCTTCTATTCAGGACAGGGATTTTGCAATCTACGAGCAGTACTTC
14	TRBD1	TRBJ1-5	TRBV24-1	.	CATSGQGTNQPQHF	TGTGCCACCAGTGGACAGGGAACAAATCAGCCCCAGCATTTT
15	TRBD1	TRBJ2-2	TRBV7-2	.	CASSLDRGGTGELFF	TGTGCCAGCAGCCTTGACAGGGGGGGCACCGGGGAGCTGTTTTTT
16	TRBD1	TRBJ2-2	TRBV7-3	.	CASSWAGQGATGELFF	TGTGCCAGCAGCTGGGCGGGACAGGGAGCTACCGGGGAGCTGTTTTTT
16	.	TRBJ1-6	TRBV27	.	CASRPGSSSYNSPLHF	TGTGCCAGCCGGCCAGGATCGAGCTCCTATAATTCACCCCTCCACTTT
14	TRBD1	TRBJ1-2	TRBV3-1/TRBV3-2	once	CASSLLTGGHGYTF	TGTGCCAGCAGCCTCCTAACAGGGGGCCATGGCTACACCTTC
15	.	TRBJ2-2	TRBV4-2	.	CASSQDRGSAGELFF	TGTGCCAGCAGCCAAGACAGGGGAAGCGCCGGGGAGCTGTTTTTT
13	TRBD1	TRBJ1-2	TRBV7-8	.	CASSKDRVRGYTF	TGTGCCAGCAGCAAGGACAGGGTACGAGGCTACACCTTC
15	TRBD1	TRBJ1-3	TRBV5-1	.	CASSSDRGRGNTIYF	TGCGCCAGCAGCTCGGACAGGGGGCGAGGAAACACCATATATTTT
15	.	TRBJ1-6	TRBV14	.	CASSQLQGGESPLHF	TGTGCCAGCAGCCAATTACAGGGTGGCGAATCACCCCTCCACTTT
14	.	TRBJ1-1	TRBV5-1	.	CASSLGTENTEAFF	TGCGCCAGCAGCTTGGGTACTGAGAACACTGAAGCTTTCTTT
17	TRBD2	TRBJ2-3	TRBV13	.	CASSLGSSGGLTDTQYF	TGTGCCAGCAGCTTAGGGTCTAGCGGGGGCCTCACAGATACGCAGTATTTT
22	TRBD2	TRBJ2-2	TRBV4-1	.	CASSHPGRAGTSGRATTGELFF	TGCGCCAGCAGCCATCCAGGTCGAGCCGGGACTAGCGGGAGGGCCACCACCGGGGAGCTGTTTTTT
17	TRBD1	TRBJ1-3	TRBV27	once	CASSNDRGLSSGNTIYF	TGTGCCAGCTCCAACGACAGGGGGCTAAGCTCTGGAAACACCATATATTTT
15	.	TRBJ2-1	TRBV12-5	.	CASGPGQNSYNEQFF	TGTGCTAGTGGTCCAGGACAGAACTCCTACAATGAGCAGTTCTTC
16	.	TRBJ2-5	TRBV10-3	.	CAISESTGGAQETQYF	TGTGCCATCAGTGAGTCGACGGGCGGGGCCCAAGAGACCCAGTACTTC
19	TRBD1	TRBJ1-5	TRBV19	few	CASSIGTVKRPNLNQPQHF	TGTGCCAGTAGTATCGGGACAGTCAAGCGGCCCAATTTAAATCAGCCCCAGCATTTT
17	TRBD2	TRBJ2-1	TRBV6-2/TRBV6-3	once	CASSYFPGTSGKNEQFF	TGTGCCAGCAGTTACTTCCCCGGGACTAGCGGGAAAAATGAGCAGTTCTTC
13	.	TRBJ1-1	TRBV19	.	CASSITRDTEAFF	TGTGCCAGTAGTATAACTAGGGACACTGAAGCTTTCTTT
16	TRBD2	TRBJ2-3	TRBV9	.	CASSPRETSRVDTQYF	TGTGCCAGCAGCCCCCGAGAGACTAGCCGGGTAGATACGCAGTATTTT
14	.	TRBJ1-1	TRBV11-1	.	CASSEGRMGTEAFF	TGTGCCAGCAGCGAAGGGAGGATGGGCACTGAAGCTTTCTTT
13	.	TRBJ2-1	TRBV11-3	.	CASSLDREEEQFF	TGTGCCAGCAGCTTAGATCGGGAAGAGGAGCAGTTCTTC
14	TRBD1	TRBJ1-1	TRBV5-6	.	CASIRTRGRTEAFF	TGTGCCAGCATCCGGACAAGGGGGCGGACTGAAGCTTTCTTT
14	TRBD1	TRBJ2-5	TRBV19	.	CASRQQGATETQYF	TGTGCCAGTAGGCAACAGGGGGCTACGGAGACCCAGTACTTC
16	TRBD2	TRBJ2-3	TRBV11-3	.	CASSPRWASGADTQYF	TGTGCCAGCAGCCCGAGATGGGCTAGCGGTGCAGATACGCAGTATTTT
15	TRBD2	TRBJ2-7	TRBV4-3	.	CASSRLAGGLYEQYF	TGCGCCAGCAGTCGTTTAGCGGGAGGGCTCTACGAGCAGTACTTC
16	.	TRBJ2-5	TRBV19	many	CASSPQGTTQRETQYF	TGTGCCAGTAGTCCCCAGGGAACAACCCAGAGGGAGACCCAGTACTTC
15	TRBD2	TRBJ2-7	TRBV5-1	.	CASSSGGLANYEQYF	TGCGCCAGCAGCTCGGGCGGACTAGCGAACTACGAGCAGTACTTC
15	TRBD2	TRBJ2-1	TRBV7-2	.	CASSLMGTSGNEQFF	TGTGCCAGCAGCTTAATGGGGACTAGCGGGAATGAGCAGTTCTTC
15	.	TRBJ1-1	TRBV6-1	.	CASSDNGNMNTEAFF	TGTGCCAGCAGTGATAATGGCAACATGAACACTGAAGCTTTCTTT
14	TRBD1	TRBJ1-2	TRBV7-3	.	CASSMTGGSDGYTF	TGTGCCAGCAGCATGACAGGGGGCAGTGATGGCTACACCTTC
15	TRBD2	TRBJ2-7	TRBV10-3	.	CAISDQAGASYEQYF	TGTGCCATCAGTGACCAAGCGGGGGCCTCCTACGAGCAGTACTTC